This is a list of T cell receptor beta chains from one sample in a study of OX40 agonist ivuxolimab in advanced cancers. The table came from immunoSEQ multiplex PCR; TCRdb's copy has only in-frame clones and leaves some out. The sample carries about 49,000 clones, 85% recorded once. The specimen comprised CD4+ or CD8+ T cells sorted from blood, sampled in a trial of the OX40 agonist ivuxolimab. The receptor set was obtained from an adult with an advanced solid tumor such as melanoma, head and neck, liver or kidney cancer. CDR3s include the opening cysteine and the closing phenylalanine or tryptophan. D genes are given only for firm matches. Clone size is not always given. Where it is, it says once, few, many or a class for expanded clones.

j_gene	d_gene	v_gene	abundance	CDR3aa	CDR3nt
TRBJ2-1	TRBD1	TRBV9	-	CASSPDRAEQFF	TGTGCCAGCAGCCCAGACAGGGCAGAGCAGTTCTTC
TRBJ2-1	-	TRBV9	-	CASSGREHNEQFF	TGTGCCAGCAGCGGCCGGGAGCACAATGAGCAGTTCTTC
TRBJ1-2	TRBD1	TRBV4-3	-	CASSTTGGSGYTF	TGCGCCAGCAGCACCACAGGGGGCTCTGGCTACACCTTC
TRBJ1-1	-	TRBV6-5	-	CANSYSRFMNTEAFF	TGTGCCAACAGTTACTCGAGATTTATGAACACTGAAGCTTTCTTT
TRBJ2-5	-	TRBV4-3	once	CASSQDWAAQETQYF	TGCGCCAGCAGCCAAGATTGGGCAGCTCAAGAGACCCAGTACTTC
TRBJ1-2	TRBD1	TRBV6-6	-	CASRAGQGDGYTF	TGTGCCAGCAGGGCCGGACAGGGGGATGGCTACACCTTC
TRBJ2-5	-	TRBV11-2	-	CASSLGGYETQYF	TGTGCCAGCAGCTTAGGCGGGTACGAGACCCAGTACTTC
TRBJ1-5	-	TRBV28	-	CASSRRGAAFYSNQPQHF	TGTGCCAGCAGCCGCCGGGGGGCGGCTTTTTATAGCAATCAGCCCCAGCATTTT
TRBJ1-5	-	TRBV7-6	-	CASSLERDGVNQPQHF	TGTGCCAGCAGCTTAGAGCGCGACGGAGTCAATCAGCCCCAGCATTTT
TRBJ2-1	TRBD1	TRBV9	-	CASSGRQGGIGNEQFF	TGTGCCAGCAGCGGTCGACAGGGGGGGATTGGCAATGAGCAGTTCTTC
TRBJ1-5	-	TRBV7-9	-	CASSPDNQPQHF	TGTGCCAGCAGCCCCGACAATCAGCCCCAGCATTTT
TRBJ1-1	-	TRBV6-5	-	CASSYRGVTEAFF	TGTGCCAGCAGTTACAGGGGTGTCACTGAAGCTTTCTTT
TRBJ1-5	TRBD1	TRBV6-5	-	CASRSTGGNQPQHF	TGTGCCAGCAGATCTACAGGGGGGAATCAGCCCCAGCATTTT
TRBJ1-6	-	TRBV9	once	CASSVAAGPNSPLHF	TGTGCCAGCAGCGTAGCCGCAGGGCCCAATTCACCCCTCCACTTT
TRBJ1-1	-	TRBV18	-	CASSPEGGTEAFF	TGTGCCAGCTCACCAGAGGGGGGCACTGAAGCTTTCTTT
TRBJ2-5	-	TRBV2	-	CASSLQGLRETQYF	TGTGCCAGCAGTTTACAGGGCTTACGAGAGACCCAGTACTTC
TRBJ1-1	-	TRBV6-5	-	CASSYFPQGNTEAFF	TGTGCCAGCAGTTACTTTCCCCAGGGGAACACTGAAGCTTTCTTT
TRBJ1-4	TRBD1	TRBV11-2	-	CASSLGVRDRGNEKLFF	TGTGCCAGCAGCTTAGGAGTGCGGGACAGGGGGAATGAAAAACTGTTTTTT
TRBJ1-4	-	TRBV7-3	-	CASSLTGSANEKLFF	TGTGCCAGCAGCTTAACAGGGTCTGCAAATGAAAAACTGTTTTTT
TRBJ1-2	-	TRBV7-6	-	CASSLGPQARANYGYTF	TGTGCCAGCAGCTTAGGCCCACAGGCCCGCGCTAACTATGGCTACACCTTC
TRBJ2-3	TRBD2	TRBV5-1	-	CASSPLAGDTDTQYF	TGCGCCAGCAGCCCTCTAGCGGGGGACACAGATACGCAGTATTTT
TRBJ2-2	-	TRBV27	-	CASSMLNTGELFF	TGTGCCAGCAGTATGCTAAACACCGGGGAGCTGTTTTTT
TRBJ2-1	-	TRBV9	-	CASSAGQTSSYNEQFF	TGTGCCAGCAGCGCGGGACAAACGAGCTCCTACAATGAGCAGTTCTTC
TRBJ1-2	-	TRBV7-8	-	CASSLDPGVGYTF	TGTGCCAGCAGCTTAGATCCTGGGGTCGGCTACACCTTC
TRBJ1-6	-	TRBV15	-	CATSNEATYNSPLHF	TGTGCCACCAGCAACGAAGCGACCTATAATTCACCCCTCCACTTT
TRBJ1-5	-	TRBV6-5	-	CASSYARHQPQHF	TGTGCCAGCAGTTACGCGCGGCATCAGCCCCAGCATTTT
TRBJ2-1	-	TRBV5-1	-	CASRDSYNEQFF	TGCGCCAGCAGGGATTCCTACAATGAGCAGTTCTTC
TRBJ2-3	-	TRBV7-9	-	CASSFSVDTQYF	TGTGCCAGCAGCTTCTCGGTAGATACGCAGTATTTT
TRBJ2-4	TRBD1	TRBV10-3	-	CAISESSGQGYLAKNIQYF	TGTGCCATCAGTGAGTCGTCGGGACAGGGATATTTAGCCAAAAACATTCAGTACTTC
TRBJ1-6	TRBD1	TRBV4-3	-	CASSQAPGQGNSPLHF	TGCGCCAGCAGCCAAGCTCCGGGACAGGGAAATTCACCCCTCCACTTT
TRBJ2-1	TRBD1	TRBV4-3	-	CASSQEDRGASYNEQFF	TGCGCCAGCAGCCAGGAAGACAGGGGAGCCTCCTACAATGAGCAGTTCTTC
TRBJ1-2	-	TRBV11-2	-	CASSFGTRGYGYTF	TGTGCCAGCAGCTTCGGGACGAGGGGCTATGGCTACACCTTC
TRBJ2-7	TRBD2	TRBV9	-	CASSVASGGSYEQYF	TGTGCCAGCAGCGTAGCTAGCGGGGGCTCCTACGAGCAGTACTTC
TRBJ1-5	-	TRBV28	-	CASSLLQGLDQPQHF	TGTGCCAGCAGTTTGCTCCAGGGTCTCGATCAGCCCCAGCATTTT
TRBJ2-1	-	TRBV19	-	CASSIATSFRSYNEQFF	TGTGCCAGTAGTATCGCCACTAGCTTCAGGTCCTACAATGAGCAGTTCTTC
TRBJ2-3	TRBD2	TRBV6-1	once	CASSEAGDSTDTQYF	TGTGCCAGCAGCGAAGCGGGGGATAGCACAGATACGCAGTATTTT
TRBJ1-2	-	TRBV6-1	-	CASSNRDGYTF	TGTGCCAGCAGCAACAGGGACGGCTACACCTTC
TRBJ1-1	-	TRBV5-1	-	CASSEEGASTEAFF	TGCGCCAGCAGCGAGGAAGGGGCCTCCACTGAAGCTTTCTTT
TRBJ1-3	-	TRBV29-1	-	CSVEDRTDLSSGNTIYF	TGCAGCGTTGAAGACAGGACGGATCTTTCCTCTGGAAACACCATATATTTT
TRBJ2-7	TRBD2	TRBV4-1	-	CASSALAGPSYEQYF	TGCGCCAGCAGCGCCCTAGCGGGGCCTTCCTACGAGCAGTACTTC
TRBJ1-1	TRBD1	TRBV6-5	-	CASTMGTANTEAFF	TGTGCCAGCACTATGGGGACAGCCAACACTGAAGCTTTCTTT
TRBJ1-1	-	TRBV6-5	-	CASSYGAITEAFF	TGTGCCAGCAGTTACGGGGCAATCACTGAAGCTTTCTTT
TRBJ1-2	-	TRBV28	-	CASRGRGRGYTF	TGTGCCAGCAGGGGCAGGGGAAGGGGCTACACCTTC
TRBJ1-1	-	TRBV7-9	once	CASSPRDKHEAFF	TGTGCCAGCAGCCCCCGTGACAAACATGAAGCTTTCTTT
TRBJ2-5	-	TRBV7-6	-	CASGMEGQPRQETQYF	TGTGCCAGCGGAATGGAGGGACAGCCAAGGCAAGAGACCCAGTACTTC
TRBJ1-1	TRBD1	TRBV5-1	-	CASSSTGENTEAFF	TGCGCCAGCAGCTCTACAGGGGAGAACACTGAAGCTTTCTTT